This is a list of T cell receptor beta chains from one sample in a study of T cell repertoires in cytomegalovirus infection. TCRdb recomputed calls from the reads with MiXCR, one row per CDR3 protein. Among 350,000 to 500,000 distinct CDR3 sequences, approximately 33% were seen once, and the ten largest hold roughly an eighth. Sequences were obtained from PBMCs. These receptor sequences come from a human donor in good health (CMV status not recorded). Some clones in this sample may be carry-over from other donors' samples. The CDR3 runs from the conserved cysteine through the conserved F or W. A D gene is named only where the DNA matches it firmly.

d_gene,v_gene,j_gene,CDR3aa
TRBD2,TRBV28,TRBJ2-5,CASTDLLGGRETQYF
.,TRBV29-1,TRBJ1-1,CSVDVPGGTEALF
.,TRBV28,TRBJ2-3,CASSLGGRDTQYF
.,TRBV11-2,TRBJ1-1,CASNVGTYNTEAFF
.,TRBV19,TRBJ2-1,CASGTHYNEQFF
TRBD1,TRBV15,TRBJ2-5,CATSRDGQGETQYF
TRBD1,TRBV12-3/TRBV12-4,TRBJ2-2,CASSQPTGGAWRNTGELFF
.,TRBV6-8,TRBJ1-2,CASSRDGKNYGYTF
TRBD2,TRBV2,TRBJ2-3,CASRDPISGGEGDTQYF
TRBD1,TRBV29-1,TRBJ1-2,CSVETRQGIYGYTF
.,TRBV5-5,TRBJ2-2,CASSLQDFTGELFF
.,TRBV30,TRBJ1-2,CAWSVQRRTANYGYTF
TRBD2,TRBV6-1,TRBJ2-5,CASSYGLAGGRETQYF
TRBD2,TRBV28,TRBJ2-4,CASSSGGDAKNIQYF
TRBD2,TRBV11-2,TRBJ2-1,CASSLQRLAGGVPYNEQFF
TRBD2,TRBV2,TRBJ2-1,CASRPTSGGHNEQFF
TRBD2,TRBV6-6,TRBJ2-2,CASRASGGVTGELFF
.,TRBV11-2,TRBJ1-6,CASSSTVTNSPLHF
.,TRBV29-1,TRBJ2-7,CSVEEGDGSYEQYF
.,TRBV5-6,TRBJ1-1,CASSFRSAANTEAFF
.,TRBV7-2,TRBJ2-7,CASSPGSGAPYEQYF
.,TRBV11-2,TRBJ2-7,CASSLDRQFRTYEQYF
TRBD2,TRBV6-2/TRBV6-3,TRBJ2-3,CASRGLAGDSTDTQYF
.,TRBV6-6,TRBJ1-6,CASSYKRGRSNSPLHF
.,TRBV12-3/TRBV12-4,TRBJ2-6,CASSLNRGEAGANVLTF
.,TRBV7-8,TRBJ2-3,CASSLGRDLDTQYF
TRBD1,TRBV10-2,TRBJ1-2,CASSESGQGYGYTF
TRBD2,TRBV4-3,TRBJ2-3,CASSQDREGYDTQYF
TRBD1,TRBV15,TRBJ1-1,CATSRDWRDRYTEAFF
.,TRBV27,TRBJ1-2,CASSTRGGVRVSNYGYTF
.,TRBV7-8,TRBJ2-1,CASSFRYEQFF
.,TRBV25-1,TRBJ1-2,CASSGRGDYGYTF
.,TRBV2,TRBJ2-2,CASSEAAVGTGELFF
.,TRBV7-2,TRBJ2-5,CASSLSGIKSQETQYF
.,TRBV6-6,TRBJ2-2,CASSKLSAGELFF
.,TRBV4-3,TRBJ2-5,CASSHDPHDQETQYF
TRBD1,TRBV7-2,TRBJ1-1,CASSQGQGVTEAFF
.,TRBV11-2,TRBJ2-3,CASSLDQNFPDTQYF